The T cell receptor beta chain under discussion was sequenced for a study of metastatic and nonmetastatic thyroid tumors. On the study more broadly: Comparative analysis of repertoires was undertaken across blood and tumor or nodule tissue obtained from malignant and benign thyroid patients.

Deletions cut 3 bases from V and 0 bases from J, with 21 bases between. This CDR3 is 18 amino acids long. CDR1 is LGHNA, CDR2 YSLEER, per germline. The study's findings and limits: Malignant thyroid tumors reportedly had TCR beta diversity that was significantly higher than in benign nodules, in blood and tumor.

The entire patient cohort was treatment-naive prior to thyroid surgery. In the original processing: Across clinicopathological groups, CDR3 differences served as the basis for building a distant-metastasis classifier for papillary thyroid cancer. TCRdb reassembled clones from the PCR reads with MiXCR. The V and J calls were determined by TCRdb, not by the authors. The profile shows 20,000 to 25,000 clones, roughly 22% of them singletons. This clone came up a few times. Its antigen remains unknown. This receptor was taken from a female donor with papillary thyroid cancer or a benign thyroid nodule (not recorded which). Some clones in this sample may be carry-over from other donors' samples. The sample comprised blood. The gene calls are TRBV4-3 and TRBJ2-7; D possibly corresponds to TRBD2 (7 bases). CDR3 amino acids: CASSQMYFRGRGSYEQYF. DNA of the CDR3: TGCGCCAGCAGCCAGATGTACTTTAGGGGGAGGGGCTCCTACGAGCAGTACTTC.